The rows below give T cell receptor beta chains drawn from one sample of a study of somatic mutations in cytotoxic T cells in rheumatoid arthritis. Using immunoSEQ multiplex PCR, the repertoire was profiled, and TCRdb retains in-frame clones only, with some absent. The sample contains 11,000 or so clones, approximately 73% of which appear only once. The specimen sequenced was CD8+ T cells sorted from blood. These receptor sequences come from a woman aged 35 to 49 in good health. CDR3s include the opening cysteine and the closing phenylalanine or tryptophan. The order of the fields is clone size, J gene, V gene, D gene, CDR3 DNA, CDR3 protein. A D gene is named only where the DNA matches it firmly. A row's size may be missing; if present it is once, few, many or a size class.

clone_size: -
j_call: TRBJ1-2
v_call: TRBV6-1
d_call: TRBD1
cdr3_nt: TGTGCCAGCAGTGAATGGATAGGGACAGCTTATGGCTACACCTTC
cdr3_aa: CASSEWIGTAYGYTF

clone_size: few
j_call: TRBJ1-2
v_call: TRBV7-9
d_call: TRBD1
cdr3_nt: TGTGCCAGCAGCTCAACCCATGGGGAGGGGGCCCACTATGGCTACACCTTC
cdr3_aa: CASSSTHGEGAHYGYTF

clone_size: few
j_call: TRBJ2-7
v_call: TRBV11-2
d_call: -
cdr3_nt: TGTGCCAGCAGCTTAATTGGTTCCGGGGGATACGAGCAGTACTTC
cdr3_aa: CASSLIGSGGYEQYF

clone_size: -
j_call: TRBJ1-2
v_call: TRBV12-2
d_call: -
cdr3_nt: TGTGCAAGTCTCATCCCCCAACAGGCTAACTATGGCTACACCTTC
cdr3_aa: CASLIPQQANYGYTF

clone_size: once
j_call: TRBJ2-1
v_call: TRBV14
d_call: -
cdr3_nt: TGTGCCAGCAGCCAAGTCTCGGTCGGGGAACAATACAATGAGCAGTTCTTC
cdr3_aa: CASSQVSVGEQYNEQFF

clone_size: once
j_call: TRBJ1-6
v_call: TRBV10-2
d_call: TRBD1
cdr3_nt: TGCGCCGCCGGGACAGGGTATAATTCACCCCTCCACTTT
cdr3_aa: CAAGTGYNSPLHF

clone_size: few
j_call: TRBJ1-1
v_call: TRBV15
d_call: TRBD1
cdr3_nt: TGTGCCACCAGCAGGGCAGGGGGACCTGAAGCTTTCTTT
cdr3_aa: CATSRAGGPEAFF

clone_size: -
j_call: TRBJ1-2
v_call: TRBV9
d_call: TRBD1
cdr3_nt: TGTGCCAGCAGCGTAGGTTCAGGGGGTGGCTACACCTTC
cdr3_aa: CASSVGSGGGYTF

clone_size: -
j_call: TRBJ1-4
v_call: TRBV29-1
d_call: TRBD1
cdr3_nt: TGCAGCGTTGCCGGGACAGTTGCAACTAATGAAAAACTGTTTTTT
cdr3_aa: CSVAGTVATNEKLFF

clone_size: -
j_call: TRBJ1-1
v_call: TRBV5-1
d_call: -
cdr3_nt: TGCGCCAGCAGCCTGGGACTGAACACTGAAGCTTTCTTT
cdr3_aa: CASSLGLNTEAFF

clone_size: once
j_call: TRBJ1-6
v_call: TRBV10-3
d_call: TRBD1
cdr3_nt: TGTGCCATCAGTGACGCGGGACAGATCTCCTATAATTCACCCCTCCACTTT
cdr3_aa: CAISDAGQISYNSPLHF

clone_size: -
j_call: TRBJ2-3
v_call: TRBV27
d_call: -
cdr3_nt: TGTGCCAGCCGCTTCGAGGCGGGATCCGCCGATACGCAGTATTTT
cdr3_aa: CASRFEAGSADTQYF

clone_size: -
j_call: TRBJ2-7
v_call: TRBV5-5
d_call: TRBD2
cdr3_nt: TGTGCCAGCAGCCCGGGGACTAGCGGGTACCACGAGCAGTACTTC
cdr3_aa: CASSPGTSGYHEQYF

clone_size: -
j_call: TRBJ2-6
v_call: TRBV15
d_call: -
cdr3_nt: TGTGCCACCAGCGCCGAAGGGGAACAAAACTCTGGGGCCAACGTCCTGACTTTC
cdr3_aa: CATSAEGEQNSGANVLTF

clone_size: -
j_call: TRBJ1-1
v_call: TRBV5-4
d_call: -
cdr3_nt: TGTGCCAGCAGCTCAGATCTAGGACTGAACACTGAAGCTTTCTTT
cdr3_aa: CASSSDLGLNTEAFF

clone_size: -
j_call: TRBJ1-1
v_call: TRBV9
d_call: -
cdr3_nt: TGTGCCAGCAGCGTAGGCGGGGCCACTGAAGCTTTCTTT
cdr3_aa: CASSVGGATEAFF

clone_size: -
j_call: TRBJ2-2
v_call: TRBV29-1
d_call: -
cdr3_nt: TGCAGCGTTGAAGAGGATACCACCGGGGAGCTGTTTTTT
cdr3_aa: CSVEEDTTGELFF

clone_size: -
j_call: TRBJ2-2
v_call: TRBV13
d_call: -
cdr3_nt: TGTGCCAGCAGCTACGAGGGGGAGCTGTTTTTT
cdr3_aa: CASSYEGELFF

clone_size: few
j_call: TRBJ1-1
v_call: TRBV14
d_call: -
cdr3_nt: TGTGCCAGCAGCCAGCAGGGAAACACTGAAGCTTTCTTT
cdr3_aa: CASSQQGNTEAFF

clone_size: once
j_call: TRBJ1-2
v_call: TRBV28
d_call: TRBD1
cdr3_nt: TGTGCCAGCACCGGGAGGACAGGGGGCAATGGCTACACCTTC
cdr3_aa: CASTGRTGGNGYTF

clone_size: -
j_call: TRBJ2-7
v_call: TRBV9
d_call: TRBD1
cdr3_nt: TGTGCCAGCAGCGTGGGGACAGGGGGCGTCGAGCAGTACTTC
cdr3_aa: CASSVGTGGVEQYF

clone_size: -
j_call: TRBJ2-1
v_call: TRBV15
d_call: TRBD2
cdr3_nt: TGTGCCACCAGCAGAGTACGGGGGGGCGTTATGAGTGAGCAGTTCTTC
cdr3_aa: CATSRVRGGVMSEQFF

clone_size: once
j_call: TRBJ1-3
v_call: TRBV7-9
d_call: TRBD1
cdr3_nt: TGTGCCAGCAGATTCCGCCCTGGGACAGGCTCTGGAAACACCATATATTTT
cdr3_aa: CASRFRPGTGSGNTIYF

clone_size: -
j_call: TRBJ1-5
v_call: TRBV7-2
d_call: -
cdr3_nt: TGTGCCAGCAGCCTAGGTGGAGGGGAATTCAGTCAGCCCCAGCATTTT
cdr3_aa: CASSLGGGEFSQPQHF